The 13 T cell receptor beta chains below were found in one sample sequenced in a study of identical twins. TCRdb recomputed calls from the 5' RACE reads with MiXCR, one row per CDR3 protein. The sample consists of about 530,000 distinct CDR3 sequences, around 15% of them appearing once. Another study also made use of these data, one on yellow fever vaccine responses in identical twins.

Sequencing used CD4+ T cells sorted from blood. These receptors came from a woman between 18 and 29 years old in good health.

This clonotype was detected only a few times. This CDR3 is CASSLVSGWESTEAFF. DNA of the CDR3: TGTGCCAGCAGCTTAGTGTCAGGGTGGGAAAGCACTGAAGCTTTCTTT. The rearrangement uses TRBV11-2 and TRBJ1-1, with D tentatively TRBD1 (5 bases). Trimming removed 1 base at V and 4 bases at J, with 16 bases between. This CDR3 spans 16 amino acids. Germline lookup yields CDR1 SGHAT and CDR2 FQNNGV.

CDR3 nucleotides: TGCGCCAGCACCGAGCAGAGCACCGGGGAGCTGTTTTTT. It translates to CASTEQSTGELFF. The V and J genes are TRBV10-1 and TRBJ2-2; D call uncertain. The germline V gene encodes CDR1 WNHNN and CDR2 SYGVQD (reference sequence). Trimming took off 7 bases at V and 4 bases at J, with 10 bases between the two ends. The CDR3 runs 13 residues.

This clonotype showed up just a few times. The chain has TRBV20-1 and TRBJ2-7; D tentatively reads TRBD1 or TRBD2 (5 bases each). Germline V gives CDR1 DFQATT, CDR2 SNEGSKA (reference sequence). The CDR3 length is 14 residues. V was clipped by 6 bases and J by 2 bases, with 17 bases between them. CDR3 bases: TGCAGTGCAACTTTCAGGGACGGCACCTACGAGCAGTACTTC. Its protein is CSATFRDGTYEQYF.

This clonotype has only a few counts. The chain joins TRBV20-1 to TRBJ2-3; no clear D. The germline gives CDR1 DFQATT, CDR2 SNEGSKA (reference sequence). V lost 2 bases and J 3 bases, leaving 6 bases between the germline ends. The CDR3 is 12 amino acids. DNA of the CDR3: TGCAGTGCTAGAAGCAGAACAGATACGCAGTATTTT. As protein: CSARSRTDTQYF.

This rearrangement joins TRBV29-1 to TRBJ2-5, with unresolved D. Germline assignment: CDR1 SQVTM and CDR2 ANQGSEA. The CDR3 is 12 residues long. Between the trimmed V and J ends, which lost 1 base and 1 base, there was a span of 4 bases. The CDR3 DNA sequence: TGCAGCGTTGAAGGGGCCCAAGAGACCCAGTACTTC. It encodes CSVEGAQETQYF.

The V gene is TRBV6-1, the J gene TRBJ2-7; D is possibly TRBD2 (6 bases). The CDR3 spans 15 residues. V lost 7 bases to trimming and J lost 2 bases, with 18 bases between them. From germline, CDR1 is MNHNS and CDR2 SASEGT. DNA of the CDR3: TGTGCCAGCATCCCCGGGACTCGTAGCACCTACGAGCAGTACTTC. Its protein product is CASIPGTRSTYEQYF.

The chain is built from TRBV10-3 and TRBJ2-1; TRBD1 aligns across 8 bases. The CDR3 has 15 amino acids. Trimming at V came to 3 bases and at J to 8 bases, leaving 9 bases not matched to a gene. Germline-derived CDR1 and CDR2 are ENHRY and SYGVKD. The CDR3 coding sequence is TGTGCCATCAGTGATGGACAGGGCCTTGGGTATGAGCAGTTCTTC. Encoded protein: CAISDGQGLGYEQFF.

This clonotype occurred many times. CDR3 in DNA: TGTGCCAGCAGTTGGGGACAGATTGAAGCTTTCTTT. Amino acid sequence: CASSWGQIEAFF. The genes are TRBV12-3 or TRBV12-4 and TRBJ1-1; the match to TRBD1 covers 7 bases. The CDR3 is 12 residues long. Trimming took 4 bases from V and 7 from J; bases not matched to a gene: 3.

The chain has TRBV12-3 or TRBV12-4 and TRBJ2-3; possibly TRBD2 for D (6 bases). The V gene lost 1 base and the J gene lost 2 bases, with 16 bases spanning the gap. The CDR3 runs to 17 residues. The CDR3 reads CASSLVSSRGLTDTQYF. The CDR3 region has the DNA TGTGCCAGCAGTTTAGTCTCCTCGCGGGGCCTCACAGATACGCAGTATTTT.

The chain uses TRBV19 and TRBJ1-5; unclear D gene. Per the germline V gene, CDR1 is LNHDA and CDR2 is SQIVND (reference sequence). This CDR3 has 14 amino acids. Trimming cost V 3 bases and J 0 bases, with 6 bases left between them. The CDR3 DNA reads TGTGCCAGTAGTATGACCCATAGCAATCAGCCCCAGCATTTT. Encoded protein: CASSMTHSNQPQHF.

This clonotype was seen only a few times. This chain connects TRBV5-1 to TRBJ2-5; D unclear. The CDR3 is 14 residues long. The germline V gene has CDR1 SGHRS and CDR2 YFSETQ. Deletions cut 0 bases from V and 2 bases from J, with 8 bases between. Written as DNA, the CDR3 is TGCGCCAGCAGCTTGGTGGCAGATCAAGAGACCCAGTACTTC. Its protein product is CASSLVADQETQYF.

The CDR3 nucleotides are TGTGCCAGCAGCTTAATAGGGGCTGAGCAGTTCTTC. Protein sequence: CASSLIGAEQFF. This sequence joins TRBV7-9 and TRBJ2-1; tentative D call: TRBD1 (5 bases). There are 12 residues in the CDR3. Trimming removed 2 bases at V and 9 bases at J, with 8 bases between. Per germline, CDR1 SEHNR and CDR2 FQNEAQ (reference sequence).

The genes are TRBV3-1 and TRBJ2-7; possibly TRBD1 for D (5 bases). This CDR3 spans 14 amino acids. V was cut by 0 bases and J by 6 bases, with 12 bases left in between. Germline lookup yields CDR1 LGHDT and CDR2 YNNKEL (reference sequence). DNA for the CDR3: TGTGCCAGCAGCCAAGATCCTGGCAGGGCCGAGCAGTACGTC. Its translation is CASSQDPGRAEQYV.